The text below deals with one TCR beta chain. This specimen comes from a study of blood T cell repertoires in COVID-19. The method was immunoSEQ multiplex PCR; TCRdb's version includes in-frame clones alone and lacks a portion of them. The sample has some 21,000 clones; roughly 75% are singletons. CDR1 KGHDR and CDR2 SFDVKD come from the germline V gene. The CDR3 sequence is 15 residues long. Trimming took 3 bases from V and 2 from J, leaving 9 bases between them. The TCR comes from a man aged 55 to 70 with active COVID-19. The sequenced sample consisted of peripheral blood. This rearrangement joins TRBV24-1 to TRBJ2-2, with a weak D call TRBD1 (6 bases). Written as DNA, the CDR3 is TGTGCCACCAGTGATGGGACATTTAACACCGGGGAGCTGTTTTTT. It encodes CATSDGTFNTGELFF.